The 14 T cell receptor beta chains given below trace back to one sample, sequenced in a study of blood T cell repertoires in COVID-19. This table comes from immunoSEQ multiplex PCR, and its TCRdb copy is limited to in-frame clones, with some not included. There are more than 200,000 clones in the sample; around 81% occur only once, and under 5% lies in the top ten. Sequencing was performed on peripheral blood. The receptors shown here come from a man in his fifties or sixties with active or convalescent COVID-19.

This clone has just a few counts. V gene TRBV6-5 combines with J gene TRBJ1-5; tentative D call: TRBD1 (6 bases). From germline, CDR1 is MNHEY and CDR2 SVGAGI. The CDR3 sequence is 12 residues long. The V end lost 4 bases, the J end lost 11 bases, and 12 bases lay between the germline ends. This CDR3 reads CASSSPSGAQHF. The CDR3 DNA sequence: TGTGCCAGCAGTTCACCCTCAGGGGCCCAGCATTTT.

In this sample, this clone turned up a few times. The rearrangement joins TRBV28 to TRBJ1-2, with 9 positions matching TRBD1. The CDR3 is 15 residues long. Germline V gene lookup returns CDR1 MDHEN and CDR2 SYDVKM. Losses at the gene ends were 6 bases for V and 7 bases for J; bases not matched to a gene: 12. CDR3 sequence: CASRSQQGAGSGYTF. CDR3 bases: TGTGCCAGCAGATCTCAACAGGGGGCTGGAAGTGGCTACACCTTC.

This clone was counted once. The V gene is TRBV18, the J gene TRBJ1-4, with TRBD1 matching over 7 bases. With V trimmed by 2 bases and J by 0 bases, 0 bases remained unmatched. The CDR3 is 15 residues long. In germline, CDR1 is KGHSH, CDR2 LQKENI. CDR3 loop: CASSPGQATNEKLFF. DNA for the CDR3: TGTGCCAGCTCACCAGGACAGGCAACTAATGAAAAACTGTTTTTT.

V is TRBV7-9 and J is TRBJ2-7; the D gene is possibly TRBD1 (6 bases). CDR3 length: 11 residues. The germline gives CDR1 SEHNR, CDR2 FQNEAQ (reference sequence). V was cut by 5 bases and J by 6 bases, with 8 bases left in between. CDR3 region: CASSPGVEQYF. The CDR3, as DNA: TGTGCCAGCAGCCCAGGGGTCGAGCAGTACTTC.

DNA of the CDR3: TGTGCCAGCAGTGCTGACAGGGGTGACCAGCCCCAGCATTTT. This sequence encodes CASSADRGDQPQHF. The V call is TRBV28, the J call TRBJ1-5; the match to TRBD1 covers 8 bases. Germline loops: CDR1 MDHEN, CDR2 SYDVKM. This CDR3 contains 14 residues. The J segment lost 7 bases and the V segment lost 5 bases, leaving 7 bases of the junction unmatched.

The V gene is TRBV21-1, the J gene TRBJ2-1; no DNA check was done on the table's D call, TRBD1. TRBV21-1 represents a pseudogene. CDR3 length: 15 residues. CDR3 bases: TGTGCCAGCAGCAAAAGGACAGGCTCCTACAATGAGCAGTTCTTC. Its protein product is CASSKRTGSYNEQFF.

The V gene is TRBV5-4, the J gene TRBJ2-3; a possible D gene is TRBD2 (7 bases). Germline V gives CDR1 SGHNT, CDR2 YYREEE (reference sequence). This CDR3 comprises 14 residues. Deletions cut 4 bases from V and 4 bases from J, with 13 bases between. The CDR3 DNA reads TGTGCCAGCAGCGGCCGCGGGGGCCCAGATACGCAGTATTTT. Its translation is CASSGRGGPDTQYF.

The rearrangement uses TRBV5-1 and TRBJ1-1; 7 bases fit TRBD1. The V segment lost 1 base and the J segment 1 base; nucleotides outside the gene matches: 1. Germline-derived CDR1 and CDR2 are SGHRS and YFSETQ. The CDR3 contains 14 residues. This CDR3 is CASSLPGGNTEAFF. The CDR3 region has the DNA TGCGCCAGCAGCTTGCCAGGGGGGAACACTGAAGCTTTCTTT. The entire variable domain, with the rest obtained from reference TRBV5-1 and TRBJ1-1, is as follows: KAGVTQTPRYLIKTRGQQVTLSCSPISGHRSVSWYQQTPGQGLQFLFEYFSETQRNKGNFPGRFSGRQFSNSRSEMNVSTLELGDSALYLCASSLPGGNTEAFFGQGTRLTVV.

The rearrangement links TRBV12-3 or TRBV12-4 to TRBJ1-5, with D uncertain. Trimming took off 2 bases at V and 3 bases at J, with 5 bases between the two ends. The CDR3 runs 13 residues. The CDR3 region is CASSLLDNQPQHF. The CDR3, as DNA: TGTGCCAGCAGTTTACTAGACAATCAGCCCCAGCATTTT.

This clone was found once. This rearrangement joins TRBV7-3 to TRBJ2-2, with 9 bases matching TRBD1. The ends lost 3 bases at V and 4 bases at J; junction bases unmatched: 3. The CDR3 contains 15 residues. The germline CDR1 and CDR2 sequences are SGHTA and FQGTGA. In DNA, the CDR3 is TGTGCCAGCAGCTTGGGGACAGGGACCACCGGGGAGCTGTTTTTT. Amino acids: CASSLGTGTTGELFF.

This chain connects TRBV18 to TRBJ2-7; D call uncertain. V was cut by 2 bases and J by 1 base, with 9 bases left in between. There are 14 residues in the CDR3. Germline V gives CDR1 KGHSH, CDR2 LQKENI. The chain's CDR3 is CASSPEPGSYEQYF. DNA for the CDR3: TGTGCCAGCTCACCAGAGCCGGGTTCCTACGAGCAGTACTTC.

This chain joins TRBV6-5 and TRBJ1-3; D call uncertain. In germline, CDR1 is MNHEY, CDR2 SVGAGI. V was pared by 7 bases and J by 0 bases, with 10 bases between. The CDR3 has 14 residues. The CDR3 coding sequence is TGTGCCAGCAAAAGGTCGGGCTCTGGAAACACCATATATTTT. Translated: CASKRSGSGNTIYF.

This clone was detected a few times. The rearrangement joins TRBV7-3 to TRBJ2-3; D unclear. Trimming took off 4 bases at V and 1 base at J, with 3 bases between the two ends. The CDR3 is 12 amino acids. The germline CDR1 and CDR2 sequences are SGHTA and FQGTGA. In DNA form, the CDR3 reads TGTGCCAGCAGCTCTGGCACAGATACGCAGTATTTT. It is translated as CASSSGTDTQYF.

V gene TRBV21-1 combines with J gene TRBJ1-5; the table's D call of TRBD1 was not tested on the DNA. TRBV21-1 constitutes a pseudogene. This CDR3 spans 15 amino acids. CDR3 amino acids: CASSKGQGFNQPQHF. Written as DNA, the CDR3 is TGTGCCAGCAGCAAGGGACAGGGGTTTAATCAGCCCCAGCATTTT.